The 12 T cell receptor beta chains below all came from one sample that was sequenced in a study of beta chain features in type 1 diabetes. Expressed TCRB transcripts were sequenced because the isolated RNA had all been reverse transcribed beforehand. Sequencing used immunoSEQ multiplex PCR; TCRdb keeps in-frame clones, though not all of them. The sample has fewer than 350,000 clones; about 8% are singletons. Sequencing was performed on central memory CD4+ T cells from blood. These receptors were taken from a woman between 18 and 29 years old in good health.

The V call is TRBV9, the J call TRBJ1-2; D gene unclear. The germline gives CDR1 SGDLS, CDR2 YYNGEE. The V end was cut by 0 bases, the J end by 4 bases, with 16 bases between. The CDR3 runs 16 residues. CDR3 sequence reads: CASSVGRTSFGYGYTF. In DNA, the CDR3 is TGTGCCAGCAGCGTAGGAAGGACGTCTTTTGGCTATGGCTACACCTTC.

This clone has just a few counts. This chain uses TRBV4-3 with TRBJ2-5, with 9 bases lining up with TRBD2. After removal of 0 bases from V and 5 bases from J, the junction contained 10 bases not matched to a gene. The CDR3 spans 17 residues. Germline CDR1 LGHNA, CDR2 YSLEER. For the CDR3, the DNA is TGCGCCAGCAGCCAAGATGCTACAGCGGGGGGCCGCGAGACCCAGTACTTC. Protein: CASSQDATAGGRETQYF.

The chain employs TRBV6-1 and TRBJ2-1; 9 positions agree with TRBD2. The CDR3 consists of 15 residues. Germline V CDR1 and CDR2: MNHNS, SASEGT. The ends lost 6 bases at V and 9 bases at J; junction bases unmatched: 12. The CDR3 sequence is CASRRTSAFQGEQFF. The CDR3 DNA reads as TGTGCCAGCAGGCGGACTAGCGCTTTTCAGGGTGAGCAGTTCTTC.

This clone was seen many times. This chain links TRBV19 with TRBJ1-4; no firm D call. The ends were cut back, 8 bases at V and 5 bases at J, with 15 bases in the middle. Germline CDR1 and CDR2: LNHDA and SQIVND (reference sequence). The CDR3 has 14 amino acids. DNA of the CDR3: TGTGCCAGTGGACGCACGATAAGGAATGAAAAACTGTTTTTT. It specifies CASGRTIRNEKLFF.

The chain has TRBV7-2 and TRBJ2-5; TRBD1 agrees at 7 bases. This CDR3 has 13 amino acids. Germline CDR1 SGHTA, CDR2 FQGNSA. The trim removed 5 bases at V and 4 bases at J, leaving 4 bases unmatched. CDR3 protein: CASSIGQVETQYF. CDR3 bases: TGTGCCAGCAGCATCGGACAGGTAGAGACCCAGTACTTC.

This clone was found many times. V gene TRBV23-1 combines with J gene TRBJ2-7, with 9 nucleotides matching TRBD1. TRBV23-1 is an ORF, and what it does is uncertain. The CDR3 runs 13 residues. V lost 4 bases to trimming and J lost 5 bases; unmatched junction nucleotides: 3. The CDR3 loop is CASSRGQGDEQYF. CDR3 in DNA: TGCGCCAGCAGTCGGGGACAGGGCGACGAGCAGTACTTC.

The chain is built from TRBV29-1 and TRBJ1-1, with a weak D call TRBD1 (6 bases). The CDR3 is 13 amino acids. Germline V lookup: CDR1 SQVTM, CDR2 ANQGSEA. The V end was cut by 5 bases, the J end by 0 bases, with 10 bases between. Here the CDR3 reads CSVLGQMNTEAFF. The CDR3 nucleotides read TGCAGCGTTCTAGGACAGATGAACACTGAAGCTTTCTTT.

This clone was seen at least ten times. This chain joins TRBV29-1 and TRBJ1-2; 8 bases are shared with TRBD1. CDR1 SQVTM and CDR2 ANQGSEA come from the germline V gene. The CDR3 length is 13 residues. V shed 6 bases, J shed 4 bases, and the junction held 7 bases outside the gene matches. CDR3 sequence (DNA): TGCAGCGTGGGAAACACAGGGGGCTATGGCTACACCTTC. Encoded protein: CSVGNTGGYGYTF.

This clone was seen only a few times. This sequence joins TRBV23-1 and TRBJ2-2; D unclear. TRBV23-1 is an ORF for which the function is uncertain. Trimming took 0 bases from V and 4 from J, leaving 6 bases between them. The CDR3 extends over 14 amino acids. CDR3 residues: CASSQSKGTGELFF. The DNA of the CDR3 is TGCGCCAGCAGTCAATCGAAGGGCACCGGGGAGCTGTTTTTT.

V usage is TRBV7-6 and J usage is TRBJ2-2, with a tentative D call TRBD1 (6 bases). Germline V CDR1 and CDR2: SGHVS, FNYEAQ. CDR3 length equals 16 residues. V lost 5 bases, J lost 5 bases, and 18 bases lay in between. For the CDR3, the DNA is TGTGCCAGCAGCCTGACGGGGCTAACAGGGACCGGGGAGCTGTTTTTT. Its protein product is CASSLTGLTGTGELFF.

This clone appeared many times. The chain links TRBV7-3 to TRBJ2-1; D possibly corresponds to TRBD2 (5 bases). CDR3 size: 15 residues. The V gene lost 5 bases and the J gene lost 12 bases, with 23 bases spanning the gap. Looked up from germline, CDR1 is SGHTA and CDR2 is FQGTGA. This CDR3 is CASSPSRDLARVQFF. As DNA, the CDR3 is TGTGCCAGCAGCCCATCCCGAGACCTGGCGAGGGTGCAGTTCTTC. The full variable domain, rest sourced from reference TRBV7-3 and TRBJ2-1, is GAGVSQTPSNKVTEKGKYVELRCDPISGHTALYWYRQSLGQGPEFLIYFQGTGAADDSGLPNDRFFAVRPEGSVSTLKIQRTERGDSAVYLCASSPSRDLARVQFFGPGTRLTVL.

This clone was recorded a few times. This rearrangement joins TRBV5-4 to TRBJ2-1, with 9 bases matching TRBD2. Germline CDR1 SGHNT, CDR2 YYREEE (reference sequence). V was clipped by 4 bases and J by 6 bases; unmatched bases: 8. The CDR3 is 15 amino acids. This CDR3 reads CASSGQGLAINEQFF. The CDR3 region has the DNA TGTGCCAGCAGCGGGCAGGGACTAGCTATCAATGAGCAGTTCTTC.